The entry that follows covers one T cell receptor beta chain sequence. Its antigen is unknown. Specified time point: pretreatment peripheral blood. Assay used: immunoSEQ multiplex PCR; TCRdb lists only in-frame clones, some missing. The sample consists of tens of thousands of clones, more than 75% of them appearing once. The data were taken from a study of PD-L1 blockade in urothelial cancer. Overall study context: Atezolizumab 1,200 mg was given intravenously every 3 weeks, starting 2014. A median around 140,000 T cells were found in blood samples. The study's findings and limits: Tumor-linked clones in blood grew more by 3 weeks in durable-benefit patients. Pretreatment clonality of the blood TCR repertoire below the median was predictive of superior survival.

CDR1 and CDR2 (germline): SGHVS, FNYEAQ. Between the trimmed V and J ends, which lost 5 bases and 3 bases, there was a span of 14 bases. The CDR3 has 16 residues. The chain employs TRBV7-6 and TRBJ2-6, with D perhaps matching TRBD1 (6 bases). The TCR originated in a man aged 50-59 years with urothelial cancer. This specimen consisted of PBMCs, obtained around atezolizumab (anti-PD-L1) treatment. CDR3 in DNA: TGTGCCAGCAGCGCCGACAGGTTTGGTGGGGCCAACGTCCTGACTTTC. This translates into CASSADRFGGANVLTF.